The 32 T cell receptor beta chains in this list originate from one sample, sequenced in a study of blood T cell repertoires in COVID-19. Some clones are missing from TCRdb's copy, which holds only in-frame ones; the method was immunoSEQ multiplex PCR. This table has hundreds of thousands of clones, 80% to 90% appearing once. The sample consisted of PBMCs or T cells enriched from blood (not recorded which). The source is a woman aged 18-35 years who had recovered from COVID-19.

Here the CDR3 reads CSADWQVGYTF. The CDR3 coding sequence is TGCAGCGCTGATTGGCAGGTTGGCTACACCTTC. V and J are TRBV29-1 and TRBJ1-2; D unresolved. The CDR3 is 11 amino acids. Germline CDR1 and CDR2: SQVTM and ANQGSEA. V was cut by 7 bases and J by 7 bases, with 13 bases left in between.

The V call is TRBV12-5, the J call TRBJ1-1, with TRBD1 matching over 9 bases. This CDR3 contains 15 residues. V gave up 4 bases and J gave up 6 bases; unmatched junction bases: 9. Germline V gene sequence: CDR1 LGHNT, CDR2 FRNRAP. The CDR3 region has the DNA TGTGCTAGTGGTTACTACAGGGGGCGGGACTCTGAAGCTTTCTTT. This translates into CASGYYRGRDSEAFF.

The chain links TRBV11-2 to TRBJ1-4; 10 bases line up with TRBD1. With V trimmed by 0 bases and J by 3 bases, 4 bases remained unmatched. CDR3 length: 17 residues. Germline CDR1 and CDR2: SGHAT and FQNNGV. The CDR3: CASSLEGQGLSNEKLFF. The CDR3 DNA reads as TGTGCCAGCAGCTTAGAGGGACAGGGGCTTTCTAATGAAAAACTGTTTTTT.

The rearrangement uses TRBV15 and TRBJ1-1; 7 positions agree with TRBD1. This CDR3 has 18 residues. J gave up 7 bases and V 1 base, and 18 bases lay outside the gene matches. Germline CDR1 and CDR2: LNHNV and YYDKDF (reference sequence). In DNA, the CDR3 is TGTGCCACCAGCAGAGGAGTGGGGAACAGGGGCCGGGGACTTGAAGCTTTCTTT. Translation: CATSRGVGNRGRGLEAFF.

The chain combines TRBV12-5 with TRBJ1-1; a weak D match, TRBD1 (5 bases). Germline CDR1 LGHNT, CDR2 FRNRAP. Trimming stripped 2 bases from V and 4 bases from J, with 11 bases between. The CDR3 sequence is 14 residues long. CDR3 DNA: TGTGCTAGTGGTTTGAGCGGGGGAGTCACTGAAGCTTTCTTT. Translated, it gives CASGLSGGVTEAFF. Full variable domain (missing parts from reference TRBV12-5 and TRBJ1-1): DARVTQTPRHKVTEMGQEVTMRCQPILGHNTVFWYRQTMMQGLELLAYFRNRAPLDDSGMPKDRFSAEMPDATLATLKIQPSEPRDSAVYFCASGLSGGVTEAFFGQGTRLTVV.

The chain couples TRBV11-1 to TRBJ2-7, with TRBD1 matching 9 bases. The CDR3 sequence is 15 residues long. The V gene's germline CDR1 is SGHAT and CDR2 FQDESV (reference sequence). The trim removed 5 bases at V and 1 base at J, leaving 6 bases unmatched. CDR3 nucleotides: TGTGCCAGCAGCCGACAGGGGGATAGATCCTACGAGCAGTACTTC. Encoded protein: CASSRQGDRSYEQYF.

The chain employs TRBV19 and TRBJ1-3, with D possibly being TRBD1 (6 bases). V gave up 9 bases and J gave up 4 bases, with 13 bases separating them. CDR3 length: 13 residues. Per germline, CDR1 LNHDA and CDR2 SQIVND (reference sequence). The CDR3, as DNA: TGTGCCAGCCTAACAGGGCCAGGAAACACCATATATTTT. It codes for CASLTGPGNTIYF.

CDR3 nucleotides: TGTGCCAGCAGTGAGTCAGGGTCTAACTATGGCTACACCTTC. It encodes CASSESGSNYGYTF. The J gene is TRBJ1-2, the V gene TRBV6-1; the D gene is possibly TRBD1 (5 bases). Germline lookup yields CDR1 MNHNS and CDR2 SASEGT. V gave up 3 bases and J gave up 0 bases, with 8 bases separating them. This CDR3 comprises 14 residues.

This clone was detected once. The chain has TRBV4-1 and TRBJ2-3, with D perhaps TRBD2 (7 bases). The ends were cut back, 1 base at V and 9 bases at J, with 23 bases in the middle. CDR3 size: 17 residues. CDR1 and CDR2 (germline): MGHRA, YSYEKL. The CDR3 nucleotides are TGCGCCAGCAGCCAAGTCCTAAGGGGGGGAGGAGGGGAGACGCAGTATTTT. Protein sequence: CASSQVLRGGGGETQYF.

V is TRBV7-9 and J is TRBJ2-1; a possible D gene is TRBD2 (5 bases). Germline lookup yields CDR1 SEHNR and CDR2 FQNEAQ (reference sequence). The CDR3 sequence is 15 residues long. V shed 1 base and J shed 5 bases, with 12 bases lying between them. The CDR3 is CASSLERIIDNEQFF. The CDR3 bases are TGTGCCAGCAGCTTAGAGCGGATTATCGACAATGAGCAGTTCTTC.

This clone was counted a single time. The chain employs TRBV28 and TRBJ1-1; D is uncertain. V lost 5 bases to trimming and J lost 0 bases, with 7 bases between them. The CDR3 is 13 residues long. Germline CDR1 reads MDHEN; CDR2 reads SYDVKM. CDR3 bases: TGTGCCAGCAGTCCGTCCCTGAACACTGAAGCTTTCTTT. Translated, it gives CASSPSLNTEAFF.

V and J are TRBV2 and TRBJ2-1; 9 bases are a match to TRBD2. The CDR3 is 14 amino acids. The J segment lost 10 bases and the V segment lost 3 bases, leaving 7 bases of the junction unmatched. Looked up from germline, CDR1 is SNHLY and CDR2 is FYNNEI. This CDR3 is CASSDSRGGREQFF. CDR3 nucleotide sequence: TGTGCCAGCAGTGATTCGCGGGGGGGGCGGGAGCAGTTCTTC.

This chain uses TRBV25-1 with TRBJ1-2; a weak D match, TRBD1 (5 bases). CDR1 is MGHDK and CDR2 is SYGVNS in the germline V gene. V dropped 8 bases and J dropped 6 bases, with 22 bases sitting between them. There are 15 residues in the CDR3. As DNA, the CDR3 is TGTGCCAGCCTTACGCTAGACAGCCCTGACCATGGCTACACCTTC. This gives the protein CASLTLDSPDHGYTF.

The chain carries TRBV19 and TRBJ1-1; tentatively, D is TRBD1 (6 bases). Per the germline V gene, CDR1 is LNHDA and CDR2 is SQIVND (reference sequence). V dropped 4 bases and J dropped 2 bases, with 11 bases sitting between them. The length of the CDR3 is 14 residues. CDR3 bases: TGTGCCAGTAGTAAAGTACAGGGTAACACTGAAGCTTTCTTT. As protein: CASSKVQGNTEAFF.

The V call is TRBV6-5, the J call TRBJ2-1; 9 bases agree with TRBD1. Trimming cost V 6 bases and J 10 bases; bases outside gene matches: 13. Per the germline V gene, CDR1 is MNHEY and CDR2 is SVGAGI. The CDR3 contains 15 residues. Written as DNA, the CDR3 is TGTGCCAGCAGAGTCCCTGGACAGGGGACGAGAGAGCAGTTCTTC. Amino acid sequence: CASRVPGQGTREQFF.

The V gene is TRBV30, the J gene TRBJ1-1; a possible D gene is TRBD1 (5 bases). Per germline, CDR1 GTSNPN and CDR2 SVGIG (reference sequence). Trimming cost V 1 base and J 0 bases, with 15 bases left between them. The CDR3 length is 16 residues. As DNA, the CDR3 is TGTGCCTGGAGTGCCCATTTACAGGTGATGAACACTGAAGCTTTCTTT. Amino acids: CAWSAHLQVMNTEAFF.

This clone was seen once. The chain couples TRBV27 to TRBJ2-1, with D possibly matching TRBD2 (7 bases). This CDR3 contains 17 residues. CDR1 MNHEY and CDR2 SMNVEV come from the germline V gene (reference sequence). Trimming stripped 6 bases from V and 3 bases from J, with 21 bases between. The CDR3 loop is CASRPLGGGGLYNEQFF. The CDR3 DNA reads as TGTGCCAGCAGACCCCTTGGGGGCGGGGGACTCTACAATGAGCAGTTCTTC.

V and J are TRBV5-1 and TRBJ1-2; D ambiguous. The CDR3 length is 14 residues. The V gene lost 4 bases and the J gene lost 9 bases, with 19 bases spanning the gap. The V gene's germline CDR1 is SGHRS and CDR2 YFSETQ. The CDR3 sequence: CASSVDGPLQSYTF. CDR3 nucleotide sequence: TGCGCCAGCAGCGTGGACGGTCCGCTCCAAAGCTACACCTTC. Together with reference TRBV5-1 and TRBJ1-2, the CDR3 gives the full variable domain: KAGVTQTPRYLIKTRGQQVTLSCSPISGHRSVSWYQQTPGQGLQFLFEYFSETQRNKGNFPGRFSGRQFSNSRSEMNVSTLELGDSALYLCASSVDGPLQSYTFGSGTRLTVV.

The chain has TRBV6-6 and TRBJ1-6; unclear D gene. This CDR3 spans 12 amino acids. From germline, CDR1 is MNHNY and CDR2 SVGAGI (reference sequence). The V end was cut by 0 bases, the J end by 12 bases, with 6 bases between. In DNA, the CDR3 is TGTGCCAGCAGTTACTCGAGGGAACCCCTCCACTTT. It is translated as CASSYSREPLHF.

This clone was counted a few times. The chain carries TRBV2 and TRBJ1-5; 10 nucleotides line up with TRBD1. V shed 3 bases and J 4 bases; nucleotides not matched to a gene: 12. The CDR3 is 18 amino acids. Germline CDR1 is SNHLY and CDR2 is FYNNEI. CDR3 DNA: TGTGCCAGCAGTGAGATGACAGGGGGCGCCTGGGGGAATCAGCCCCAGCATTTT. Its translation is CASSEMTGGAWGNQPQHF.

This chain links TRBV30 with TRBJ1-4; 7 bases agree with TRBD1. This CDR3 is 16 amino acids long. The germline V gene encodes CDR1 GTSNPN and CDR2 SVGIG (reference sequence). J lost 1 base, V lost 5 bases, and 10 bases had no gene match. CDR3: CAWRGGEGGTNEKLFF. The CDR3 DNA follows: TGTGCCTGGCGAGGGGGCGAGGGGGGAACTAATGAAAAACTGTTTTTT.

The chain has TRBV27 and TRBJ1-4, with a possible D match to TRBD1 (6 bases). V was clipped by 5 bases and J by 5 bases, with 9 bases between them. Looked up from germline, CDR1 is MNHEY and CDR2 is SMNVEV (reference sequence). The CDR3 extends over 13 amino acids. CDR3 amino acids: CASSPQGNEKLFF. For the CDR3, the DNA is TGTGCCAGCAGTCCCCAGGGGAATGAAAAACTGTTTTTT.

The chain couples TRBV20-1 to TRBJ2-1; 12 bases align to TRBD2. This CDR3 has 14 amino acids. Germline V gene lookup returns CDR1 DFQATT and CDR2 SNEGSKA (reference sequence). Germline trimming cut 3 bases from V and 6 bases from J; bases unmatched to any gene: 3. CDR3: CSASLAGGLNEQFF. As DNA, the CDR3 is TGCAGTGCTAGTCTAGCGGGGGGGCTCAATGAGCAGTTCTTC.

This chain links TRBV29-1 with TRBJ1-1, with D uncertain. The germline CDR1 and CDR2 sequences are SQVTM and ANQGSEA. This CDR3 is 11 amino acids long. V was clipped by 6 bases and J by 9 bases, with 14 bases between them. CDR3 region: CSVNSLVQAFF. The CDR3 region has the DNA TGCAGCGTGAACAGTCTGGTTCAAGCTTTCTTT.

The V call is TRBV11-2, the J call TRBJ2-1, with D perhaps TRBD2 (6 bases). The CDR3 loop spans 14 amino acids. CDR1 and CDR2 (germline): SGHAT, FQNNGV. The V end was cut by 6 bases, the J end by 4 bases, with 13 bases between. CDR3 sequence (DNA): TGTGCCAGCAGTTCAAGCGGGTTTTACAATGAGCAGTTCTTC. Its translation is CASSSSGFYNEQFF.

This clone was counted a single time. The chain is built from TRBV10-2 and TRBJ1-1, with D unresolved. Between the trimmed V and J ends, which lost 0 bases and 2 bases, there was a span of 10 bases. The CDR3 contains 15 residues. The germline gives CDR1 WSHSY, CDR2 SAAADI. The CDR3 reads CASSESISGNTEAFF. CDR3 sequence (DNA): TGCGCCAGCAGTGAGTCGATCTCGGGAAACACTGAAGCTTTCTTT.

The chain links TRBV5-1 to TRBJ2-7; 8 nucleotides match TRBD2. CDR3 length: 14 amino acids. Unmatched junction bases numbered 6, after V lost 1 base and J lost 6 bases. Germline V gene lookup returns CDR1 SGHRS and CDR2 YFSETQ. CDR3 region: CASSLPPRGGEQYF. CDR3 coding DNA: TGCGCCAGCAGCTTGCCACCTCGGGGGGGCGAGCAGTACTTC.

The chain recombines TRBV5-1 with TRBJ2-3; TRBD2 matches at 9 bases. The V gene's germline CDR1 is SGHRS and CDR2 YFSETQ. The trim removed 4 bases at V and 1 base at J, leaving 4 bases unmatched. The CDR3 has 15 amino acids. The CDR3 is CASSGIAGGTDTQYF. The DNA for the CDR3 is TGCGCCAGCAGCGGAATAGCGGGGGGCACAGATACGCAGTATTTT.

The rearrangement joins TRBV18 to TRBJ2-7; TRBD1 matches 7 bases. CDR3 size: 14 residues. Germline trimming cut 4 bases from V and 0 bases from J; bases unmatched to any gene: 3. CDR1 is KGHSH, CDR2 LQKENI, per germline. This chain's CDR3 is CASSLDRDSYEQYF. The DNA for the CDR3 is TGTGCCAGCTCACTTGACAGGGACTCCTACGAGCAGTACTTC.

CDR3 region: CASSQSLPGGNSPLHF. For the CDR3, the DNA is TGTGCCAGCAGCCAGTCCCTCCCAGGCGGGAATTCACCCCTCCACTTT. This rearrangement joins TRBV4-2 to TRBJ1-6, with D unresolved. The germline V and J ends were trimmed by 3 bases and 7 bases, with 16 bases remaining between them. The germline CDR1 and CDR2 sequences are LGHNA and YNFKEQ. The CDR3 length is 16 residues.

This chain joins TRBV28 and TRBJ1-2, with D perhaps TRBD1 (6 bases). Germline lookup yields CDR1 MDHEN and CDR2 SYDVKM. The CDR3 has 13 amino acids. V was pared by 2 bases and J by 4 bases, with 8 bases between. CDR3 sequence reads: CASSLQGIYGYTF. The DNA of the CDR3 is TGTGCCAGCAGTTTACAGGGGATCTATGGCTACACCTTC.

V gene TRBV5-6 combines with J gene TRBJ1-4; 11 bases match TRBD1. This CDR3 is 18 amino acids long. V was clipped by 4 bases and J by 0 bases; unmatched bases: 8. Germline assignment: CDR1 SGHDT and CDR2 YYEEEE. CDR3: CASSRRDRGNSTNEKLFF. As DNA, the CDR3 is TGTGCCAGCAGCAGACGGGACAGGGGGAATTCAACTAATGAAAAACTGTTTTTT.